Listed here is a single T cell receptor beta chain. Only in-frame clones appear in the TCRdb table, and some are missing; sequencing was by immunoSEQ multiplex PCR. This sample has about 89,000 clones, with roughly 84% found just once. These data are taken from a study of control samples from healthy donors and cancer patients. The CDR3 spans 15 residues. Germline V gene sequence: CDR1 SGHTA, CDR2 FQGNSA. Trimming cost V 2 bases and J 4 bases; bases outside gene matches: 4. The rearrangement joins TRBV7-2 to TRBJ2-3, with TRBD1 identical over 9 bases. The TCR originated in a woman in her thirties or forties in good health. Sequencing was done on a sample of blood. The CDR3 DNA is TGTGCCAGCAGCTTATTACAGGGGGCAGCAGATACGCAGTATTTT. This translates into CASSLLQGAADTQYF.